Sequencing of this TCR beta chain was carried out in a study of tumor-infiltrating lymphocytes in localized non-small cell lung cancer. Background on the study: Tumor tissue and non-adjacent uninvolved lung came from each patient.

Comments on this clone: Its target is unknown.

Trimming cost V 7 bases and J 0 bases, with 12 bases left between them. From germline, CDR1 is SGHTA and CDR2 FQGNSA. The CDR3 contains 14 residues. Findings of the study overall: Each assay used a separate piece of the same tissue. Not all patients were TCR sequenced, owing to tissue quantity.

The data were produced by immunoSEQ multiplex PCR, yet TCRdb's version contains in-frame clones alone and is incomplete. The sample shows some 13,000 clones, approximately 71% of them seen only once. This chain links TRBV7-2 with TRBJ1-2; maybe TRBD1 (6 bases). The sequencing sample was made of uninvolved lung tissue not adjacent to the tumor. The clonotype originates from a human donor with non-small cell lung cancer. CDR3 sequence: CASTPTGANYGYTF. The DNA for the CDR3 is TGTGCCAGCACCCCGACAGGAGCTAACTATGGCTACACCTTC.